This TCR beta chain was documented in a study of cytomegalovirus exposure and HLA in healthy donors. For the study at large: It was reported in a later analysis that the same platform had been used for the approximately 110 validation repertoires as for the roughly 700 first-cohort repertoires.

This table comes from immunoSEQ multiplex PCR, and its TCRdb copy is limited to in-frame clones, with some not included. The sample records 120,000 to 150,000 clones, about 89% being singletons. The sample was PBMCs. This clonotype was sampled from a man aged 18 to 30 in good health and CMV-seronegative.

The CDR3 sequence: CASSAYERGGYNEQFF. In DNA, the CDR3 is TGTGCCAGCAGCGCCTACGAGCGGGGGGGATACAATGAGCAGTTCTTC. The chain combines TRBV9 with TRBJ2-1; 10 bases line up with TRBD2. The germline gives CDR1 SGDLS, CDR2 YYNGEE. Trimming at V came to 3 bases and at J to 4 bases, leaving 7 bases not matched to a gene. The CDR3 loop spans 16 amino acids.